The rows below give T cell receptor beta chains drawn from one sample of a study of cytomegalovirus exposure and HLA in healthy donors. Profiled with immunoSEQ multiplex PCR; TCRdb holds only in-frame clones, not every one. This sample carries approximately 80,000 clones, 70% to 75% of them seen once, and the ten largest clones take more than 3.5%. The sample consisted of PBMCs. The source of these receptors is a man aged 55-75 years in good health and CMV-seronegative. The CDR3 runs from the conserved cysteine through the conserved F or W. Fields, in order: J gene, V gene, D gene, CDR3 protein. The D gene is left open where the match is weak.

j_gene: TRBJ2-7
v_gene: TRBV19
d_gene: TRBD2
CDR3aa: CASRRTSGDHYEQYF

j_gene: TRBJ2-6
v_gene: TRBV9
d_gene: -
CDR3aa: CASSVPSGANVLTF

j_gene: TRBJ2-7
v_gene: TRBV5-5
d_gene: TRBD2
CDR3aa: CASSLVGGFSYEQYF

j_gene: TRBJ1-1
v_gene: TRBV5-1
d_gene: -
CDR3aa: CASSRDIMNTEAFF

j_gene: TRBJ1-2
v_gene: TRBV30
d_gene: TRBD1
CDR3aa: CAWSVETGGVHTF

j_gene: TRBJ1-1
v_gene: TRBV6-5
d_gene: TRBD1
CDR3aa: CASSRTGVNTEAFF

j_gene: TRBJ1-6
v_gene: TRBV5-4
d_gene: TRBD1
CDR3aa: CASSPRDSSSYNSPLHF

j_gene: TRBJ2-5
v_gene: TRBV14
d_gene: -
CDR3aa: CASSQQPRGDRRHPFQETQYF

j_gene: TRBJ2-6
v_gene: TRBV7-3
d_gene: -
CDR3aa: CASSLESTAANVLTF

j_gene: TRBJ2-3
v_gene: TRBV9
d_gene: TRBD1
CDR3aa: CASSLDRGSTDTQYF

j_gene: TRBJ2-3
v_gene: TRBV6-4
d_gene: -
CDR3aa: CASSPRGSTDTQYF

j_gene: TRBJ1-5
v_gene: TRBV10-3
d_gene: TRBD1
CDR3aa: CAISPSGGGQPQHF

j_gene: TRBJ2-7
v_gene: TRBV27
d_gene: -
CDR3aa: CASSLSVGFGFYEQYF

j_gene: TRBJ1-5
v_gene: TRBV6-1
d_gene: -
CDR3aa: CASRPGGSRQPQHF

j_gene: TRBJ2-5
v_gene: TRBV2
d_gene: TRBD2
CDR3aa: CASPALRGETQYF

j_gene: TRBJ2-5
v_gene: TRBV29-1
d_gene: TRBD1
CDR3aa: CSVPTRGYDRAQYF

j_gene: TRBJ2-3
v_gene: TRBV4-1
d_gene: -
CDR3aa: CASSQGIWDTSTDTQYF

j_gene: TRBJ1-5
v_gene: TRBV5-6
d_gene: TRBD1
CDR3aa: CASSQGQGYQPQHF

j_gene: TRBJ2-7
v_gene: TRBV9
d_gene: -
CDR3aa: CASSPTGDREQYF

j_gene: TRBJ1-5
v_gene: TRBV7-9
d_gene: -
CDR3aa: CASSSTEGVGQPQHF

j_gene: TRBJ2-3
v_gene: TRBV6-6
d_gene: TRBD1
CDR3aa: CASSFGQGRDTQYF

j_gene: TRBJ2-7
v_gene: TRBV29-1
d_gene: -
CDR3aa: CSVEVRQTYEQYF

j_gene: TRBJ2-3
v_gene: TRBV6-5
d_gene: -
CDR3aa: CASRRWSPDTQYF

j_gene: TRBJ2-2
v_gene: TRBV21-1
d_gene: -
CDR3aa: CASSKERLAGGHPGELFF

j_gene: TRBJ1-5
v_gene: TRBV6-1
d_gene: -
CDR3aa: CASSYSRGQPQHF

j_gene: TRBJ2-2
v_gene: TRBV7-9
d_gene: TRBD2
CDR3aa: CASSPGLAGFGELFF

j_gene: TRBJ2-1
v_gene: TRBV7-3
d_gene: TRBD2
CDR3aa: CASSRSGATYNEQFF

j_gene: TRBJ1-4
v_gene: TRBV5-1
d_gene: TRBD1
CDR3aa: CASSQTGGSSEKLFF

j_gene: TRBJ2-3
v_gene: TRBV6-5
d_gene: -
CDR3aa: CASSYRGMSTDTQYF

j_gene: TRBJ2-5
v_gene: TRBV5-1
d_gene: -
CDR3aa: CASSLGRGQETQYF

j_gene: TRBJ2-3
v_gene: TRBV30
d_gene: TRBD1
CDR3aa: CAWSTGTAASTDTQYF

j_gene: TRBJ2-7
v_gene: TRBV7-9
d_gene: TRBD2
CDR3aa: CSSSLGLAETEQYF

j_gene: TRBJ2-2
v_gene: TRBV10-3
d_gene: -
CDR3aa: CAISPHGELFF

j_gene: TRBJ2-3
v_gene: TRBV10-3
d_gene: TRBD2
CDR3aa: CAIGAGGHDTQYF

j_gene: TRBJ2-3
v_gene: TRBV6-6
d_gene: TRBD2
CDR3aa: CASRIAGGGTDTQYF

j_gene: TRBJ2-2
v_gene: TRBV5-1
d_gene: TRBD1
CDR3aa: CASSPGTADTGELFF

j_gene: TRBJ2-7
v_gene: TRBV6-5
d_gene: -
CDR3aa: CASTNSPLRDNEQYF

j_gene: TRBJ2-1
v_gene: TRBV5-5
d_gene: -
CDR3aa: CASSLVLSLNEQFF

j_gene: TRBJ1-4
v_gene: TRBV2
d_gene: TRBD1
CDR3aa: CASSEWTGGGEKLFF

j_gene: TRBJ1-5
v_gene: TRBV5-6
d_gene: -
CDR3aa: CASSLGDRRSNQPQHF

j_gene: TRBJ1-2
v_gene: TRBV13
d_gene: -
CDR3aa: CASSLGAGGGYGHTF

j_gene: TRBJ2-3
v_gene: TRBV5-1
d_gene: TRBD2
CDR3aa: CASSPGTSSTDTQYF

j_gene: TRBJ2-7
v_gene: TRBV11-1
d_gene: -
CDR3aa: CASSPTPRQNNEQYF

j_gene: TRBJ1-2
v_gene: TRBV29-1
d_gene: -
CDR3aa: CSALRGGFYGYTF

j_gene: TRBJ2-7
v_gene: TRBV6-6
d_gene: -
CDR3aa: CASSAQASGSYEQYF

j_gene: TRBJ2-7
v_gene: TRBV4-2
d_gene: TRBD2
CDR3aa: CASSQDWGTSGDHSYEQYF

j_gene: TRBJ1-1
v_gene: TRBV6-5
d_gene: -
CDR3aa: CASSPHRDDTEAFF

j_gene: TRBJ1-6
v_gene: TRBV9
d_gene: -
CDR3aa: CASSFGGLSNSPLHF

j_gene: TRBJ1-1
v_gene: TRBV6-1
d_gene: -
CDR3aa: CASSEDRYRAEAFF

j_gene: TRBJ2-1
v_gene: TRBV13
d_gene: -
CDR3aa: CASSLGAVSYNEQFF

j_gene: TRBJ1-2
v_gene: TRBV5-5
d_gene: -
CDR3aa: CASSPLTGYGYTF

j_gene: TRBJ1-5
v_gene: TRBV6-1
d_gene: -
CDR3aa: CASSERVGGERNQPQHF

j_gene: TRBJ2-7
v_gene: TRBV5-1
d_gene: TRBD2
CDR3aa: CASSSGTGGFEQYF

j_gene: TRBJ2-3
v_gene: TRBV6-5
d_gene: -
CDR3aa: CASSPGQRRTDTQYF

j_gene: TRBJ1-4
v_gene: TRBV2
d_gene: TRBD1
CDR3aa: CASSEGTGDEKLFF

j_gene: TRBJ1-2
v_gene: TRBV4-1
d_gene: -
CDR3aa: CASSQTHGRGGYTF

j_gene: TRBJ1-2
v_gene: TRBV27
d_gene: -
CDR3aa: CASSPRQANYGYTF

j_gene: TRBJ1-5
v_gene: TRBV19
d_gene: -
CDR3aa: CASSGPAYQVNQPQHF

j_gene: TRBJ1-6
v_gene: TRBV6-1
d_gene: -
CDR3aa: CASSEASGGNSPLHF

j_gene: TRBJ1-1
v_gene: TRBV23-1
d_gene: -
CDR3aa: CASSQSGPGRTEAFF